Detailed here is one T cell receptor (beta chain). This clone has only one observation. Its antigen is still unknown. It has no much larger one-base neighbor in the sample; base qualities were not kept. Library preparation employed the immunoSEQ multiplex PCR assay. What TCRdb holds here is the immuneACCESS table cut down to in-frame rearrangements. Part of the clones is not present; checked against another copy, under half of the missing clones reflect an unresolved V gene, and the others are unexplained. The sample yields 50,000 or so clones; roughly 94% were counted once. In total, the top ten clones hold roughly 0.33% of the sample. These data come from a study of T cell changes during pregnancy in multiple sclerosis (dated by TCRdb to the late 2010s). In the study overall: In women with multiple sclerosis, the researchers looked at how the T cell repertoire shifted as pregnancy progressed.

This receptor was obtained from a female donor with multiple sclerosis, enrolled in a pregnancy study. The source was CD4+ T cells from peripheral blood mononuclear cells, collected in the third trimester of pregnancy.

The CDR3 region has the sequence CASGPIKETQYF. The DNA is TGCGCCAGCGGCCCGATAAAAGAGACCCAGTACTTC. The chain is encoded by TRBV5-1 joined to TRBJ2-5; the D segment cannot be called with confidence. The germline V gene specifies SGHRS as CDR1 and YFSETQ as CDR2. Measured from the cysteine to the phenylalanine, the CDR3 is 12 residues long. Of all the DNA, just the CDR3 is kept, 36 bases in frame from base 1. Relative to germline, V is 7 bases shorter and J is 3 bases shorter, with 10 bases between their ends.